The entry below gives a single T cell receptor beta chain sequence along with its context. The CDR3 covers 14 residues. The V gene's germline CDR1 is MGHRA and CDR2 YSYEKL. With 6 bases removed from V and 5 bases from J, the gap between germline ends came to 16 bases. TCRdb's table, derived via immunoSEQ multiplex PCR, lists solely in-frame clones and lacks some. The data show about 160,000 clones, about 90% seen once. The data are from a study of control samples from healthy donors and cancer patients. This TCR came from a man aged 25-45 years in good health. The material sequenced was blood. The rearrangement links TRBV4-1 to TRBJ1-2; D might be TRBD1 (5 bases). The CDR3 bases are TGCGCCAGCAGGCCAAACAGGATCACGTATGGCTACACCTTC. It is translated as CASRPNRITYGYTF.